Below are 31 T cell receptor beta chains sequenced from a single sample in a study of blood T cell repertoires in COVID-19. Libraries were prepared by immunoSEQ multiplex PCR; TCRdb keeps only in-frame clonotypes and omits some of them. The table has around 300,000 clones, approximately 85% seen once; the top ten hold about 10%. Source material: peripheral blood. Receptors originate from a woman in her 70s with acute or convalescent COVID-19.

The genes are TRBV7-2 and TRBJ1-2, with unresolved D. The germline CDR1 and CDR2 sequences are SGHTA and FQGNSA. V was cut by 5 bases and J by 0 bases, with 13 bases left in between. The CDR3 runs 15 residues. The CDR3 loop reads CASSPRAFSNYGYTF. The DNA for the CDR3 is TGTGCCAGCAGCCCTCGAGCCTTCTCTAACTATGGCTACACCTTC. Filled out from reference TRBV7-2 and TRBJ1-2, the complete variable domain reads GAGVSQSPSNKVTEKGKDVELRCDPISGHTALYWYRQSLGQGLEFLIYFQGNSAPDKSGLPSDRFSAERTGGSVSTLTIQRTQQEDSAVYLCASSPRAFSNYGYTFGSGTRLTVV.

This clone was detected once. V usage is TRBV19 and J usage is TRBJ1-1; D is unclear. This CDR3 has 11 amino acids. Trimming took off 4 bases at V and 12 bases at J, with 12 bases between the two ends. Per germline, CDR1 LNHDA and CDR2 SQIVND (reference sequence). The CDR3 region has the DNA TGTGCCAGTAGTAGAGGACTTCCAACTTTCTTT. Its translation: CASSRGLPTFF.

The chain uses TRBV5-1 and TRBJ1-2; no reliable D call. Germline V lookup: CDR1 SGHRS, CDR2 YFSETQ. Trimming took 4 bases from V and 1 from J, leaving 14 bases between them. CDR3 length: 15 amino acids. CDR3 protein: CASSPSSGFNYGYTF. The CDR3 DNA is TGCGCCAGCAGCCCCTCCTCGGGGTTTAACTATGGCTACACCTTC.

The chain couples TRBV5-5 to TRBJ1-5, with D unclear. The CDR3 is made up of 13 amino acids. CDR1 SGHKS and CDR2 YYEKEE come from the germline V gene (reference sequence). Trimming cost V 6 bases and J 5 bases, with 12 bases left between them. The CDR3 sequence: CASNLDWDQPQHF. The DNA of the CDR3 is TGTGCCAGCAACCTAGACTGGGATCAGCCCCAGCATTTT.

The rearrangement joins TRBV14 to TRBJ1-1; 8 bases align to TRBD1. Trimming took 4 bases from V and 0 from J; bases not matched to a gene: 10. This CDR3 spans 17 amino acids. Germline loops: CDR1 SGHDN, CDR2 FVKESK. This CDR3 reads CASSPRQGLGLNTEAFF. In DNA form, the CDR3 reads TGTGCCAGCAGCCCCCGACAGGGGTTGGGGTTGAACACTGAAGCTTTCTTT.

The rearrangement links TRBV5-1 to TRBJ2-3, with 9 bases matching TRBD2. The CDR3 is made up of 17 amino acids. CDR1 SGHRS and CDR2 YFSETQ come from the germline V gene. Trimming took 2 bases from V and 0 from J; bases not matched to a gene: 7. The CDR3 sequence: CASSFQGTSSSTDTQYF. As DNA, the CDR3 is TGCGCCAGCAGCTTCCAGGGGACTAGCAGTAGCACAGATACGCAGTATTTT. Full variable domain (remainder filled in from reference TRBV5-1 and TRBJ2-3): KAGVTQTPRYLIKTRGQQVTLSCSPISGHRSVSWYQQTPGQGLQFLFEYFSETQRNKGNFPGRFSGRQFSNSRSEMNVSTLELGDSALYLCASSFQGTSSSTDTQYFGPGTRLTVL.

This chain uses TRBV19 with TRBJ1-1, with a weak D call TRBD1 (5 bases). Germline-derived CDR1 and CDR2 are LNHDA and SQIVND (reference sequence). This CDR3 comprises 14 residues. Trimming cost V 7 bases and J 0 bases, with 12 bases left between them. The CDR3 reads CASKQAAMNTEAFF. CDR3 coding DNA: TGTGCCAGTAAACAGGCCGCCATGAACACTGAAGCTTTCTTT.

The chain is built from TRBV5-1 and TRBJ2-7; D might be TRBD1 (7 bases). V lost 1 base and J lost 7, with 15 bases in between. The CDR3 sequence is 14 residues long. Germline CDR1 and CDR2: SGHRS and YFSETQ. The CDR3 sequence is CASSLPTPGGEQYF. The CDR3 nucleotides are TGCGCCAGCAGCTTGCCGACCCCAGGGGGGGAGCAGTACTTC.

The rearrangement joins TRBV3-1 (or the pseudogene TRBV3-2) to TRBJ2-3; TRBD2 agrees at 13 bases. The CDR3 has 18 residues. V gave up 4 bases and J gave up 1 base; unmatched junction bases: 8. The germline gives CDR1 LGHDT, CDR2 YNNKEL (reference sequence). CDR3 in DNA: TGTGCCAGCAGCCTCACTAGCGGGGGGGGTCGAGGCACAGATACGCAGTATTTT. As protein: CASSLTSGGGRGTDTQYF.

This sequence joins TRBV18 and TRBJ2-6; maybe TRBD2 (6 bases). Germline CDR1 is KGHSH and CDR2 is LQKENI. With 3 bases removed from V and 4 bases from J, the gap between germline ends came to 7 bases. The CDR3 runs 14 residues. The chain's CDR3 is CASSPGGGANVLTF. In DNA, the CDR3 is TGTGCCAGCTCACCCGGAGGGGGGGCCAACGTCCTGACTTTC.

The J gene is TRBJ2-3, the V gene TRBV12-5, with 8 bases lining up with TRBD2. This CDR3 has 18 amino acids. V lost 2 bases to trimming and J lost 3 bases; unmatched junction nucleotides: 13. CDR1 LGHNT and CDR2 FRNRAP come from the germline V gene. The chain's CDR3 is CASGLLTWTSPETDTQYF. CDR3 bases: TGTGCTAGTGGTTTGCTCACGTGGACTAGCCCAGAAACAGATACGCAGTATTTT. Together with reference TRBV12-5 and TRBJ2-3, the CDR3 gives the full variable domain: DARVTQTPRHKVTEMGQEVTMRCQPILGHNTVFWYRQTMMQGLELLAYFRNRAPLDDSGMPKDRFSAEMPDATLATLKIQPSEPRDSAVYFCASGLLTWTSPETDTQYFGPGTRLTVL.

This chain links TRBV3-1 (or the pseudogene TRBV3-2) with TRBJ2-2, with TRBD2 matching 11 bases. From germline, CDR1 is LGHDT and CDR2 YNNKEL (reference sequence). V was clipped by 3 bases and J by 4 bases; unmatched bases: 7. This CDR3 contains 17 residues. CDR3 sequence: CASSQLGTSGSTGELFF. The CDR3, as DNA: TGTGCCAGCAGCCAGCTAGGGACTAGCGGATCCACCGGGGAGCTGTTTTTT.

The V and J genes are TRBV2 and TRBJ1-2; D remains ambiguous. Germline V gene lookup returns CDR1 SNHLY and CDR2 FYNNEI. V gave up 5 bases and J gave up 6 bases, with 13 bases separating them. CDR3 length equals 13 residues. Written as DNA, the CDR3 is TGTGCCAGCAGTCCACGGGTGTCGGATGGCTACACCTTC. Its translation: CASSPRVSDGYTF.

The CDR3: CASSLATGGENQPQHF. The CDR3, as DNA: TGTGCCAGCAGCTTAGCCACAGGGGGAGAAAATCAGCCCCAGCATTTT. The rearrangement uses TRBV7-9 and TRBJ1-5, with 8 bases lining up with TRBD1. V dropped 0 bases and J dropped 4; count of bases not matched to a gene: 5. Germline V gene lookup returns CDR1 SEHNR and CDR2 FQNEAQ (reference sequence). This CDR3 spans 16 amino acids.

The CDR3 loop is CASLGTVNTGELFF. The CDR3 bases are TGCGCCAGCCTGGGGACAGTCAACACCGGGGAGCTGTTTTTT. This chain connects TRBV5-1 to TRBJ2-2; 7 bases line up with TRBD1. The V gene's germline CDR1 is SGHRS and CDR2 YFSETQ. The CDR3 loop spans 14 amino acids. Trimming removed 7 bases from V and 2 bases from J; junction bases left unmatched: 5.

This rearrangement joins TRBV2 to TRBJ2-4; D might be TRBD2 (5 bases). The V end was cut by 5 bases, the J end by 1 base, with 12 bases between. CDR1 is SNHLY, CDR2 FYNNEI, per germline. This CDR3 is 15 amino acids long. The CDR3 reads CASSSPRGAKNIQYF. The DNA for the CDR3 is TGTGCCAGCAGTTCCCCTCGAGGGGCCAAAAACATTCAGTACTTC. The full variable domain, rest sourced from reference TRBV2 and TRBJ2-4, is EPEVTQTPSHQVTQMGQEVILRCVPISNHLYFYWYRQILGQKVEFLVSFYNNEISEKSEIFDDQFSVERPDGSNFTLKIRSTKLEDSAMYFCASSSPRGAKNIQYFGAGTRLSVL.

The chain joins TRBV6-5 to TRBJ1-2, with D possibly being TRBD1 (6 bases). Germline V gene sequence: CDR1 MNHEY, CDR2 SVGAGI. Trimming took 4 bases from V and 8 from J, leaving 11 bases between them. The CDR3 runs 12 residues. CDR3 protein: CASSSQGSGYTF. The CDR3 DNA reads as TGTGCCAGCAGTTCACAGGGATCCGGCTACACCTTC.

V usage is TRBV21-1 and J usage is TRBJ1-1; the D call of TRBD1 is as the table states it, not checked on the DNA. TRBV21-1 represents a pseudogene. This CDR3 is built from 13 residues. Here the CDR3 reads CASSQDRASEAFF. The CDR3 DNA is TGTGCCAGCAGCCAGGACAGGGCGTCTGAAGCTTTCTTT.

The chain combines TRBV5-4 with TRBJ1-2, with D unresolved. The CDR3 loop spans 16 amino acids. V was cut by 1 base and J by 1 base, with 14 bases left in between. CDR1 and CDR2 (germline): SGHNT, YYREEE (reference sequence). The CDR3 DNA follows: TGTGCCAGCAGCTTGAAAGCATATACTTTTAACTATGGCTACACCTTC. This sequence encodes CASSLKAYTFNYGYTF.

The chain recombines TRBV5-1 with TRBJ1-6; a possible D gene is TRBD1 (6 bases). The CDR3 extends over 15 amino acids. V lost 0 bases and J 9 bases, leaving 13 bases between the germline ends. Germline CDR1 SGHRS, CDR2 YFSETQ. The CDR3 reads CASSLGRTASSPLHF. DNA for the CDR3: TGCGCCAGCAGCTTGGGTCGGACAGCTAGTTCACCCCTCCACTTT.

This chain joins TRBV2 and TRBJ1-4, with 7 bases identical to TRBD1. Germline-derived CDR1 and CDR2 are SNHLY and FYNNEI. The CDR3 extends over 13 amino acids. The trim removed 4 bases at V and 10 bases at J, leaving 6 bases unmatched. The CDR3 DNA is TGTGCCAGCAGTGTAGGGGGCGCCGGAAAACTGTTTTTT. Protein: CASSVGGAGKLFF.

This rearrangement joins TRBV7-9 to TRBJ1-2; D not certain. Germline assignment: CDR1 SEHNR and CDR2 FQNEAQ (reference sequence). This CDR3 has 13 amino acids. Trimming removed 1 base from V and 8 bases from J, with 11 bases in between. For the CDR3, the DNA is TGTGCCAGCAGCTTAGACAGCGCGGGCGGCTACACCTTC. It codes for CASSLDSAGGYTF.

The chain employs TRBV19 and TRBJ2-2; perhaps TRBD1 as D (6 bases). There are 15 residues in the CDR3. Trimming left V 10 bases short and J 0 bases short, with 15 bases between. Germline V gene lookup returns CDR1 LNHDA and CDR2 SQIVND (reference sequence). DNA of the CDR3: TGTGCCATCTGGGTCCGGACAGCGAACACCGGGGAGCTGTTTTTT. It specifies CAIWVRTANTGELFF.

Only one count was recorded for this clone. This chain links TRBV9 with TRBJ2-5; 16 nucleotides match TRBD2. Germline CDR1 SGDLS, CDR2 YYNGEE. V lost 3 bases to trimming and J lost 4 bases; unmatched junction nucleotides: 6. The CDR3 loop spans 17 amino acids. The CDR3 DNA is TGTGCCAGCAGCGATGGGACTAGCGGGGGGGCCGGAGAGACCCAGTACTTC. It yields the protein CASSDGTSGGAGETQYF.

The genes are TRBV2 and TRBJ2-1, with 9 bases fitting TRBD2. Trimming cost V 7 bases and J 8 bases; bases outside gene matches: 9. This CDR3 has 14 amino acids. Germline lookup yields CDR1 SNHLY and CDR2 FYNNEI. The CDR3 region is CASMRSSGAYEQFF. The CDR3 DNA reads TGTGCCAGCATGAGGTCTAGCGGGGCGTATGAGCAGTTCTTC.

This chain connects TRBV7-8 to TRBJ2-2, with TRBD2 identical over 14 bases. The CDR3 has 19 amino acids. Looked up from germline, CDR1 is SGHVS and CDR2 is FQNEAQ. V shed 3 bases, J shed 2 bases, and the junction held 8 bases outside the gene matches. In DNA, the CDR3 is TGTGCCAGCAGCTTTGCTAGGACTAGCGGGGGGACAAACACCGGGGAGCTGTTTTTT. It specifies CASSFARTSGGTNTGELFF.

V usage is TRBV9 and J usage is TRBJ2-7, with D perhaps matching TRBD2 (5 bases). The CDR3 extends over 14 amino acids. The V and J ends lost 0 bases and 2 bases respectively, with 9 bases between them. CDR1 is SGDLS, CDR2 YYNGEE, per germline. CDR3 sequence (DNA): TGTGCCAGCAGCGTAGGAGCGGCAGCCTACGAGCAGTACTTC. Its translation is CASSVGAAAYEQYF.

This clone was detected only once. The rearrangement links TRBV11-2 to TRBJ1-6, with a tentative D call TRBD1 (6 bases). Germline V gives CDR1 SGHAT, CDR2 FQNNGV. There are 15 residues in the CDR3. V dropped 1 base and J dropped 7 bases, with 11 bases sitting between them. In DNA, the CDR3 is TGTGCCAGCAGCTTAGCCGGGACAACGAATTCACCCCTCCACTTT. Encoded protein: CASSLAGTTNSPLHF.

V gene TRBV4-2 combines with J gene TRBJ1-1; weak D call: TRBD1 (6 bases). Per the germline V gene, CDR1 is LGHNA and CDR2 is YNFKEQ. The CDR3 has 15 residues. V gave up 2 bases and J gave up 11 bases, with 21 bases separating them. The CDR3 nucleotides are TGTGCCAGCAGCCAATCTTTGTCAGGGGCGAGAAGGGCTTTCTTT. Translation gives CASSQSLSGARRAFF.

The rearrangement links TRBV6-5 to TRBJ1-1, with D possibly TRBD1 on 6 matching bases. The CDR3 length is 13 residues. Trimming cost V 7 bases and J 2 bases, with 11 bases left between them. Germline CDR1 and CDR2: MNHEY and SVGAGI. The CDR3 loop reads CASTGRGNTEAFF. The DNA for the CDR3 is TGTGCCAGCACCGGCAGGGGTAACACTGAAGCTTTCTTT.

The chain links TRBV6-2 or TRBV6-3 to TRBJ1-5; D uncertain. From germline, CDR1 is MNHEY and CDR2 SVGEGT. The CDR3 is 14 residues long. The V end lost 2 bases, the J end lost 4 bases, and 9 bases lay between the germline ends. The CDR3 sequence: CASSYVQSNQPQHF. The CDR3 nucleotides read TGTGCCAGCAGTTACGTACAGAGTAATCAGCCCCAGCATTTT.